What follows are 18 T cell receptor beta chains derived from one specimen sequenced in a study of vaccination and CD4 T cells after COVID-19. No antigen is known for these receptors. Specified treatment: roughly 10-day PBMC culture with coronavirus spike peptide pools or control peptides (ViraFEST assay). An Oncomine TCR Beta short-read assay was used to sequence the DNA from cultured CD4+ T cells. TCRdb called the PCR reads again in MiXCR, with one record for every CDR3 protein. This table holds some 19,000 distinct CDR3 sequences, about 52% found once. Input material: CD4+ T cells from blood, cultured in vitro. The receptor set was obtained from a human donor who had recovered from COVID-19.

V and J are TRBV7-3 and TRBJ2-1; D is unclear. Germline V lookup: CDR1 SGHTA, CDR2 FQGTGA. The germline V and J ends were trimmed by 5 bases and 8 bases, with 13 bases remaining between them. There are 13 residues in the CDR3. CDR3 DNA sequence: TGTGCCAGCAGCCGGAGAAGGGTGGATGAGCAGTTCTTC. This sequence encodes CASSRRRVDEQFF.

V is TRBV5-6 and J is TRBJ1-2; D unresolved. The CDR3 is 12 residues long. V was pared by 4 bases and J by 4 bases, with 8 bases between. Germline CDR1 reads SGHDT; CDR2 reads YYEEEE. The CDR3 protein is CASSLGFYGYTF. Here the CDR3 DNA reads TGTGCCAGCAGCCTGGGGTTCTATGGCTACACCTTC.

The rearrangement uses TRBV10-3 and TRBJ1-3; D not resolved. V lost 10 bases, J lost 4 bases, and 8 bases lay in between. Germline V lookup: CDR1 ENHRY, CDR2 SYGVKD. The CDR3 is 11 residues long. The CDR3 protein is CATEGGNTIYF. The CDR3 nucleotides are TGTGCCACCGAAGGGGGAAACACCATATATTTT.

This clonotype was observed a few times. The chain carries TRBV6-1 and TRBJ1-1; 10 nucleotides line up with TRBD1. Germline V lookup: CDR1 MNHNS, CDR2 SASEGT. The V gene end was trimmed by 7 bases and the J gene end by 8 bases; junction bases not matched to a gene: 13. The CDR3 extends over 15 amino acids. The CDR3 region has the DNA TGTGCCAGCACCGAGGGGACAGGGGTTCGGAAGGAAGCTTTCTTT. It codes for CASTEGTGVRKEAFF.

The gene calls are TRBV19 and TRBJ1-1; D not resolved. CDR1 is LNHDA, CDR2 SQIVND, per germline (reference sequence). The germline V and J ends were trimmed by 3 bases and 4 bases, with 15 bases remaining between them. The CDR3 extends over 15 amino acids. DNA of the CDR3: TGTGCCAGTAGTATCCTGGGTCGGGAGGGCACTGAAGCTTTCTTT. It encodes CASSILGREGTEAFF.

The CDR3 DNA is TGTGCCAGCAGTTACAAGGGGATGGCTTTCTTT. Translating it yields CASSYKGMAFF. V usage is TRBV6-5 and J usage is TRBJ1-1, with D possibly matching TRBD1 (5 bases). Trimming pared 2 bases from V and 11 bases from J, leaving 9 bases between. The CDR3 covers 11 residues. Per germline, CDR1 MNHEY and CDR2 SVGAGI.

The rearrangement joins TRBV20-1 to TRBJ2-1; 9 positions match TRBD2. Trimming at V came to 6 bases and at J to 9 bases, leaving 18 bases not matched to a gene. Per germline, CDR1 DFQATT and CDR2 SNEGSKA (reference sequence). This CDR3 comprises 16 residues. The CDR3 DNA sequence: TGCAGTGCGACCTCAGTGTTAGCGGGGGTGGGAGGTGAGCAGTTCTTC. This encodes CSATSVLAGVGGEQFF.

Here the CDR3 reads CASSDRTVDQPQHF. CDR3 nucleotide sequence: TGTGCCAGCAGTGACAGAACGGTGGATCAGCCCCAGCATTTT. The V call is TRBV2, the J call TRBJ1-5; unclear D gene. Per germline, CDR1 SNHLY and CDR2 FYNNEI. With 3 bases removed from V and 5 bases from J, the gap between germline ends came to 11 bases. This CDR3 comprises 14 residues. The full variable domain, its missing parts supplied by reference TRBV2 and TRBJ1-5, is EPEVTQTPSHQVTQMGQEVILRCVPISNHLYFYWYRQILGQKVEFLVSFYNNEISEKSEIFDDQFSVERPDGSNFTLKIRSTKLEDSAMYFCASSDRTVDQPQHFGDGTRLSIL.

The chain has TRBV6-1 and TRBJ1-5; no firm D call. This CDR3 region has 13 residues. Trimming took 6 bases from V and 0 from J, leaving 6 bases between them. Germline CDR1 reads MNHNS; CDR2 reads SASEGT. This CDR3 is CASRTLSNQPQHF. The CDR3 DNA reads TGTGCCAGCAGGACTCTTAGCAATCAGCCCCAGCATTTT.

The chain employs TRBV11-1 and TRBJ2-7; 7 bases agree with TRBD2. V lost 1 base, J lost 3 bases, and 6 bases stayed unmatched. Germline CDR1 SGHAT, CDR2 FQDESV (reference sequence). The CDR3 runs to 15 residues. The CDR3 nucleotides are TGTGCCAGCAGCTTAGATTCACGGGGGGTCTACGAGCAGTACTTC. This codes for CASSLDSRGVYEQYF.

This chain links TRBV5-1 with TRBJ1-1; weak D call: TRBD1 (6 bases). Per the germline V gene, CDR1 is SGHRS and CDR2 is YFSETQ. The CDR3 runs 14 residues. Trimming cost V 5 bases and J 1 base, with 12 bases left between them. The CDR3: CASRWDNSNTEAFF. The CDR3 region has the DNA TGCGCCAGCAGATGGGACAACTCGAACACTGAAGCTTTCTTT.

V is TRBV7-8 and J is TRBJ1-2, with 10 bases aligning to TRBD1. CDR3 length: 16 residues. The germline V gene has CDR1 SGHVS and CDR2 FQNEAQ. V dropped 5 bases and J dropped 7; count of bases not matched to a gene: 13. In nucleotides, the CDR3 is TGTGCCAGCAGCAGACAGGGGGCGGGAAATACAATTGGCTACACCTTC. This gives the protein CASSRQGAGNTIGYTF.

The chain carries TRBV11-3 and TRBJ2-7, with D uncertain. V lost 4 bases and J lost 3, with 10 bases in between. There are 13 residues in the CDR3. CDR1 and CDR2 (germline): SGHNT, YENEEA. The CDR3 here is CASSYNSLYEQYF. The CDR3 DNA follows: TGTGCCAGCAGCTACAATTCCCTCTACGAGCAGTACTTC.

The CDR3 sequence: CASLTSGSYEQYF. The CDR3 region has the DNA TGTGCCAGTTTGACTAGCGGCTCCTACGAGCAGTACTTC. The chain has TRBV28 and TRBJ2-7, with 9 bases that match TRBD2. The CDR3 has 13 amino acids. Trimming removed 9 bases from V and 0 bases from J; junction bases left unmatched: 3. Germline CDR1 is MDHEN and CDR2 is SYDVKM.

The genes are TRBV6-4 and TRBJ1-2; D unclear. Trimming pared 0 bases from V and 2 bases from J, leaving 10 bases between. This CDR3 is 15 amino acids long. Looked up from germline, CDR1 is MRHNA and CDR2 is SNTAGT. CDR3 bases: TGTGCCAGCAGTGACTCCCCCGGCGGAAACTATGGCTACACCTTC. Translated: CASSDSPGGNYGYTF.

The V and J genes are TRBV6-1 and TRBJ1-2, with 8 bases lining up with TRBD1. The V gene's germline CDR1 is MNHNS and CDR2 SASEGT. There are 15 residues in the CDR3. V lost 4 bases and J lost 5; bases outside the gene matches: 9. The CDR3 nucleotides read TGTGCCAGCAGTGGATCCGGGACAGGCCCATATGGCTACACCTTC. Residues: CASSGSGTGPYGYTF.

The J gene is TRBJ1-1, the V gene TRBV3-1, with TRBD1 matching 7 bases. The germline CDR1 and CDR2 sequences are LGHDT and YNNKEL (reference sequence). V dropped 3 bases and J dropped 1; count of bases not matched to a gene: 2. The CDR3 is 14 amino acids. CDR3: CASSHRGRNTEAFF. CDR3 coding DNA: TGTGCCAGCAGCCATAGGGGGCGGAACACTGAAGCTTTCTTT.

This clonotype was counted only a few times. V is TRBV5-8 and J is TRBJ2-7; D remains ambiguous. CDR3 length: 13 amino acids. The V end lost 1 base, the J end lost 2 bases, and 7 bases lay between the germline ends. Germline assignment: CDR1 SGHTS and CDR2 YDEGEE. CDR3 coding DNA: TGTGCCAGCAGCTTGTTTCAGACCTACGAGCAGTACTTC. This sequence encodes CASSLFQTYEQYF.